The rows below give T cell receptor beta chains drawn from one sample of a study of early T cells in non-severe SARS-CoV-2 infection. Each CDR3 protein is one row after TCRdb ran MiXCR on the 5' RACE reads. Of tens of thousands of distinct CDR3 sequences detected, 5% to 5.5% appear once; the ten largest clones hold around 10%. The sample taken for sequencing was whole blood. The origin of the receptors is an adult who was a healthcare worker with PCR-confirmed SARS-CoV-2 infection or an uninfected control (not recorded which). The CDR3 runs from the conserved cysteine through the conserved F or W. D genes are given only for firm matches. A row's size may be missing; if present it is once, few, many or a size class.

J gene	D gene	clone size	V gene	CDR3 DNA	CDR3 protein
TRBJ2-3	TRBD2	few	TRBV19	TGTGCCAGTAGTGCTCGACTAGCGAGATCGTGCACAGATACGCAGTATTTT	CASSARLARSCTDTQYF
TRBJ2-3	TRBD2	many	TRBV18	TGTGCCAGCTCACCGCGTCTAGCGGGAGCAAAAGATACGCAGTATTTT	CASSPRLAGAKDTQYF
TRBJ1-5	.	few	TRBV5-1	TGCGCCAGCAGCTTGGAAGGCACCAATCAGCCCCAGCATTTT	CASSLEGTNQPQHF
TRBJ2-7	.	many	TRBV19	TGTGCCAGCTCCCCGAGCTACCTGTCCTACGAGCAGTACTTC	CASSPSYLSYEQYF
TRBJ2-3	.	many	TRBV9	TGTGCCAGCAGCGGGGGTAGGCAGGGGTATACAGATACGCAGTATTTT	CASSGGRQGYTDTQYF
TRBJ2-3	TRBD2	many	TRBV7-9	TGTGCCAGCAGCCAAAAGCGGGAGCACACAGATACGCAGTATTTT	CASSQKREHTDTQYF
TRBJ2-2	.	many	TRBV28	TGTGCCAGCAGTTTATGGAGGGCCGTTACGAACACCGGGGAGCTGTTTTTT	CASSLWRAVTNTGELFF
TRBJ1-5	.	few	TRBV4-3	TGCGCCAGCAGCCTCGACAGGCTCGTTTACAATCAGCCCCAGCATTTT	CASSLDRLVYNQPQHF
TRBJ2-1	.	many	TRBV7-9	TGTGCCAGCCGAAGGGAAGGGAGCCAAGGCAATGAGCAGTTCTTC	CASRREGSQGNEQFF
TRBJ2-1	.	many	TRBV7-9	TGTGCCAGCAGCTTTGATCCCTCCTACAATGAGCAGTTCTTC	CASSFDPSYNEQFF
TRBJ2-2	.	.	TRBV4-1	TGCGCCAGCAGCCAAGATGGAGTCCTTTTCACCGGGGAGCTGTTTTTT	CASSQDGVLFTGELFF
TRBJ1-4	.	many	TRBV5-4	TGTGCCAGCAGCTTGGGAACACCTGCAACTAATGAAAAACTGTTTTTT	CASSLGTPATNEKLFF
TRBJ2-5	.	few	TRBV29-1	TGCAGCGTTGTAGGGACATACAAAGAGACCCAGTACTTC	CSVVGTYKETQYF
TRBJ2-3	.	.	TRBV3-1	TGTGCCAGCAGCTCGGACAGTACTAGGGATACGCAGTATTTT	CASSSDSTRDTQYF
TRBJ2-7	.	many	TRBV21-1	TGTGCCAGCAGCCCCCCGAGAGGAGAGCAGTACTTC	CASSPPRGEQYF
TRBJ1-5	.	many	TRBV6-1	TGTGCCAGCAGTGTCAGGGCCGGGGGTTATAGCAATCAGCCCCAGCATTTT	CASSVRAGGYSNQPQHF
TRBJ2-1	TRBD1	.	TRBV4-2	TGTGCCAGCAGCCAAGATATGGACAGGGGGTTTGAGCAGTTCTTC	CASSQDMDRGFEQFF
TRBJ2-7	.	few	TRBV6-6	TGTGCCAGCAGTTACTCGTCCAGGAAAACCTACGAGCAGTACTTC	CASSYSSRKTYEQYF
TRBJ2-7	.	many	TRBV5-6	TGTGCCAGCAGCTTCGGGACTCCTGCCTACGAGCAGTACTTC	CASSFGTPAYEQYF
TRBJ2-2	TRBD2	many	TRBV6-4	TGTGCCAGCAAGAGGACTAGCGGTTCGACCACCGGGGAGCTGTTTTTT	CASKRTSGSTTGELFF
TRBJ2-7	.	many	TRBV6-1	TGTGCCAGCAGTGAAGCCAGCAGGGTCTCGTACGAGCAGTACTTC	CASSEASRVSYEQYF
TRBJ2-1	TRBD2	few	TRBV7-8	TGTGCCAGCAGCTTAGAAACTAGCGGGAGACCGCAGCAGCAGTTCTTC	CASSLETSGRPQQQFF
TRBJ2-7	.	.	TRBV25-1	TGTGCCAGCAGTGGAGGGGCAGGTCCGCCCTACGAGCAGTACTTC	CASSGGAGPPYEQYF
TRBJ1-2	.	many	TRBV7-8	TGTGCCAGCAGCACCAACCCAGACTATGGCTACACCTTC	CASSTNPDYGYTF
TRBJ1-5	TRBD1	many	TRBV29-1	TGCAGCGTCGGCCAGGGGGGGCGAGGGCAGCCCCAGCATTTT	CSVGQGGRGQPQHF
TRBJ2-7	TRBD1	.	TRBV7-6	TGTGCCAGCAGCCCGCCGGGGACAGGGGGTATTTACGAGCAGTACTTC	CASSPPGTGGIYEQYF
TRBJ2-3	.	many	TRBV20-1	TGCAGTGCTGGGTTGGGGGCAGATACGCAGTATTTT	CSAGLGADTQYF
TRBJ2-1	.	.	TRBV12-3/TRBV12-4	TGTGCCAGCAGTTTACGAGGGACATCCTACAATGAGCAGTTCTTC	CASSLRGTSYNEQFF
TRBJ2-1	.	many	TRBV11-1	TGTGCCAGCAGCTTAGAGACCGGGTTAGGGGATGAGCAGTTCTTC	CASSLETGLGDEQFF
TRBJ2-5	.	.	TRBV5-5	TGTGCCAGCAGCGACAGTCCTCAAGAGACCCAGTACTTC	CASSDSPQETQYF
TRBJ2-4	TRBD2	many	TRBV6-2/TRBV6-3	TGTGCCAGCACCGCTGAGCTAGCGGGGCAGAAAAACATTCAGTACTTC	CASTAELAGQKNIQYF
TRBJ2-5	.	many	TRBV4-3	TGCGCCAGCAGCCAAGGAGGGACGGAGGAGAAGACCCAGTACTTC	CASSQGGTEEKTQYF